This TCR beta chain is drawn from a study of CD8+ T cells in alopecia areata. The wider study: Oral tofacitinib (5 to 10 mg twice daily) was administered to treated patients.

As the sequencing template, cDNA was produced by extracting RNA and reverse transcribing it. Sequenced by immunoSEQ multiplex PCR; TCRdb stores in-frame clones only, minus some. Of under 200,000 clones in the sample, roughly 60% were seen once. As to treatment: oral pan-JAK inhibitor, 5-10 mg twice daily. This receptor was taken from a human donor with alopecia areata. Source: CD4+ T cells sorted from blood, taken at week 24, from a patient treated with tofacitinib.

The CDR3 DNA follows: TGTGCCTGGAGTCTACTGGGACAGAGAGGTGTGGGCTACACCTTC. Translated, it gives CAWSLLGQRGVGYTF. The chain uses TRBV30 and TRBJ1-2, with 7 bases fitting TRBD1. V dropped 2 bases and J dropped 8; count of bases not matched to a gene: 14. The CDR3 spans 15 residues. Germline V lookup: CDR1 GTSNPN, CDR2 SVGIG (reference sequence).